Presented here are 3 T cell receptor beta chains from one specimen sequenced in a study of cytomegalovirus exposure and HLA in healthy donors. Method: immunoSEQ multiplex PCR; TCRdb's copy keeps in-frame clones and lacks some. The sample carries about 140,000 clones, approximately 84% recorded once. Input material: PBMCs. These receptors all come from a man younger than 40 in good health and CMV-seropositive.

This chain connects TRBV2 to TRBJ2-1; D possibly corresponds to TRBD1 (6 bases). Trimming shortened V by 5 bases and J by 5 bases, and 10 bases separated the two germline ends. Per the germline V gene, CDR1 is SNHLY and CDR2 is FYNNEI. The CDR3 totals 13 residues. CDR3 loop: CASSYRENNEQFF. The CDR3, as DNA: TGTGCCAGCAGTTACAGGGAAAACAATGAGCAGTTCTTC.

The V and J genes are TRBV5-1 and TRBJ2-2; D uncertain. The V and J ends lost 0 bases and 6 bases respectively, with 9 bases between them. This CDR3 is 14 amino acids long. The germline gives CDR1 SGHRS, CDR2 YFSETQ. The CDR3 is CASSLVFEAGELFF. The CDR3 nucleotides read TGCGCCAGCAGCTTGGTTTTCGAGGCCGGGGAGCTGTTTTTT. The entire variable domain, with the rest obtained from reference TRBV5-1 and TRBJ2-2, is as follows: KAGVTQTPRYLIKTRGQQVTLSCSPISGHRSVSWYQQTPGQGLQFLFEYFSETQRNKGNFPGRFSGRQFSNSRSEMNVSTLELGDSALYLCASSLVFEAGELFFGEGSRLTVL.

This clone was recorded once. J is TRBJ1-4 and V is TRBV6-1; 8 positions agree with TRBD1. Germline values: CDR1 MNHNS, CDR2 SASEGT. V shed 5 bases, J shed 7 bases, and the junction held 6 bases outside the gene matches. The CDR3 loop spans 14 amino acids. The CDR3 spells CASSPGGGIEKLFF. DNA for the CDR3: TGTGCCAGCAGTCCAGGGGGCGGTATTGAAAAACTGTTTTTT.